The TCR beta chain described here comes from a study of T cell responses to AZD1222 COVID-19 vaccine. At the level of the study: Researchers grouped second doses given at about 4 or about 12 weeks into one pool.

TCRdb keeps only in-frame clones here, not all; method: immunoSEQ multiplex PCR. The sample carries about 100,000 clones, 70% to 90% recorded once. Findings of the study overall: Every sample of the repertoires postdated the peak T cell response.

Of note for this clone: Its antigen is undetermined.

This material consisted of peripheral blood, taken on day 0 of AZD1222 vaccination. The TCR was taken from an adult in good health.

CDR3 amino acids: CASSQPGQRTATNYGYTF. The DNA of the CDR3 is TGTGCCAGCTCACAACCGGGGCAGAGGACAGCTACTAACTATGGCTACACCTTC. This chain joins TRBV18 and TRBJ1-2; D possibly corresponds to TRBD1 (6 bases). The CDR3 consists of 18 residues. CDR1 is KGHSH and CDR2 is LQKENI in the germline V gene. Trimming left V 4 bases short and J 0 bases short, with 21 bases between. Supplemented by reference TRBV18 and TRBJ1-2, the full variable domain reads NAGVMQNPRHLVRRRGQEARLRCSPMKGHSHVYWYRQLPEEGLKFMVYLQKENIIDESGMPKERFSAEFPKEGPSILRIQQVVRGDSAAYFCASSQPGQRTATNYGYTFGSGTRLTVV.